These 2 T cell receptor beta chains were sequenced from one sample in a study of blood T cell repertoires in COVID-19. Clones were read by immunoSEQ multiplex PCR, and TCRdb kept only the in-frame ones, dropping some. Here the sample spans roughly 140,000 clones, about four fifths being singletons. The sequenced material came from peripheral blood. Receptors were obtained from a man in his sixties or seventies with acute or convalescent COVID-19.

This chain links TRBV6-5 with TRBJ1-2; possibly TRBD1 for D (5 bases). Between the trimmed V and J ends, which lost 11 bases and 8 bases, there was a span of 15 bases. The CDR3 sequence is 11 residues long. CDR1 is MNHEY and CDR2 is SVGAGI in the germline V gene. Here the CDR3 reads CADWGEDGYTF. For the CDR3, the DNA is TGTGCCGACTGGGGGGAGGACGGCTACACCTTC.

This chain uses TRBV4-2 with TRBJ2-5; no definite D call. CDR3 length: 15 amino acids. Deletions cut 0 bases from V and 5 bases from J, with 13 bases between. CDR1 LGHNA and CDR2 YNFKEQ come from the germline V gene. The DNA of the CDR3 is TGTGCCAGCAGCCAAGATTATTCTAGGTGGGAGACCCAGTACTTC. Translating gives CASSQDYSRWETQYF.